The present T cell receptor beta chain was sequenced within a study of beta chain features in type 1 diabetes. About the research overall: Patients looked much like healthy donors when it came to age, gender and cell yields. Whole-study findings and limits: Lower insertion and higher deletion counts appeared at VDJ junctions in type 1 diabetes patients. TCRB CDR3 length was moderately but significantly reduced in all four CD4+ subsets of Type 1 diabetes patients.

Turning to this clone: Its antigen is not known.

Isolation of CD4+ naive, central memory, regulatory and stem cell-like memory cells was achieved by sorting via CD45RO/CCR7/CD25/CD127/CD95/CD27. Reverse transcription of all isolated RNA meant that expressed TCRB transcripts were sequenced. Sequenced by immunoSEQ multiplex PCR; TCRdb stores in-frame clones only, minus some. The top ten clones hold 0.45% to 0.65% of a sample with some 350,000 clones, 8.5% to 10% of them seen once. Trimming took 0 bases from V and 8 from J, leaving 15 bases between them. CDR1 is SGHRS and CDR2 is YFSETQ in the germline V gene. CDR3 size: 14 residues. The chain employs TRBV5-1 and TRBJ2-7; D remains unclear. The sequencing sample was made of central memory CD4+ T cells from blood. The sequence was collected from a man aged 25 to 40 with type 1 diabetes. The CDR3 DNA sequence: TGCGCCAGCAGCTTGGGTCGGCTAGGAATCCAGCAGTACTTC. Amino acid sequence: CASSLGRLGIQQYF.